A single sample gave rise to the 3 T cell receptor beta chains below, sequenced in a study of T cells in Graves' hyperthyroidism and ophthalmopathy. RNA transcripts gave rise to amplified TCR beta CDR3 regions. The TCR CDR3 first-round RT-PCR relied on the HTBI primer set. TCRdb itself ran the multiplex PCR reads through MiXCR, one entry per CDR3 protein. Found here are tens of thousands of distinct CDR3 sequences, about 52% of them singletons; the top ten hold approximately 30%. Input material: peripheral blood or thyroid tissue (not recorded which). The origin of the receptors is a woman between 45 and 65 years old with Graves' hyperthyroidism.

In its sample, this clonotype was seen many times. The chain links TRBV28 to TRBJ2-3; D gene unclear. Germline CDR1 reads MDHEN; CDR2 reads SYDVKM. The CDR3 length is 12 residues. V was shortened by 4 bases and J by 7 bases, with 9 bases between the two germline ends. CDR3 sequence: CASSSRSYTQYF. Here the CDR3 DNA reads TGTGCCAGCAGTTCTCGGAGCTATACGCAGTATTTT.

This clonotype occurred many times. The chain combines TRBV7-6 with TRBJ1-5; D uncertain. The germline gives CDR1 SGHVS, CDR2 FNYEAQ. This CDR3 contains 13 residues. V was trimmed by 2 bases and J by 7 bases, leaving 9 bases between them. The CDR3 DNA is TGTGCCAGCAGCTTATTTGCGGGGCAGCCCCAGCATTTT. Encoded protein: CASSLFAGQPQHF.

At least ten counts were recorded for this clonotype. The V call is TRBV28, the J call TRBJ1-2; TRBD1 agrees at 9 bases. The CDR3 has 16 residues. Germline values: CDR1 MDHEN, CDR2 SYDVKM. J was trimmed by 4 bases and V by 4 bases; bases with no gene match: 10. In nucleotides, the CDR3 is TGTGCCAGCAGTTCCCCCCCCGGGACAGGGATCTATGGCTACACCTTC. This codes for CASSSPPGTGIYGYTF.